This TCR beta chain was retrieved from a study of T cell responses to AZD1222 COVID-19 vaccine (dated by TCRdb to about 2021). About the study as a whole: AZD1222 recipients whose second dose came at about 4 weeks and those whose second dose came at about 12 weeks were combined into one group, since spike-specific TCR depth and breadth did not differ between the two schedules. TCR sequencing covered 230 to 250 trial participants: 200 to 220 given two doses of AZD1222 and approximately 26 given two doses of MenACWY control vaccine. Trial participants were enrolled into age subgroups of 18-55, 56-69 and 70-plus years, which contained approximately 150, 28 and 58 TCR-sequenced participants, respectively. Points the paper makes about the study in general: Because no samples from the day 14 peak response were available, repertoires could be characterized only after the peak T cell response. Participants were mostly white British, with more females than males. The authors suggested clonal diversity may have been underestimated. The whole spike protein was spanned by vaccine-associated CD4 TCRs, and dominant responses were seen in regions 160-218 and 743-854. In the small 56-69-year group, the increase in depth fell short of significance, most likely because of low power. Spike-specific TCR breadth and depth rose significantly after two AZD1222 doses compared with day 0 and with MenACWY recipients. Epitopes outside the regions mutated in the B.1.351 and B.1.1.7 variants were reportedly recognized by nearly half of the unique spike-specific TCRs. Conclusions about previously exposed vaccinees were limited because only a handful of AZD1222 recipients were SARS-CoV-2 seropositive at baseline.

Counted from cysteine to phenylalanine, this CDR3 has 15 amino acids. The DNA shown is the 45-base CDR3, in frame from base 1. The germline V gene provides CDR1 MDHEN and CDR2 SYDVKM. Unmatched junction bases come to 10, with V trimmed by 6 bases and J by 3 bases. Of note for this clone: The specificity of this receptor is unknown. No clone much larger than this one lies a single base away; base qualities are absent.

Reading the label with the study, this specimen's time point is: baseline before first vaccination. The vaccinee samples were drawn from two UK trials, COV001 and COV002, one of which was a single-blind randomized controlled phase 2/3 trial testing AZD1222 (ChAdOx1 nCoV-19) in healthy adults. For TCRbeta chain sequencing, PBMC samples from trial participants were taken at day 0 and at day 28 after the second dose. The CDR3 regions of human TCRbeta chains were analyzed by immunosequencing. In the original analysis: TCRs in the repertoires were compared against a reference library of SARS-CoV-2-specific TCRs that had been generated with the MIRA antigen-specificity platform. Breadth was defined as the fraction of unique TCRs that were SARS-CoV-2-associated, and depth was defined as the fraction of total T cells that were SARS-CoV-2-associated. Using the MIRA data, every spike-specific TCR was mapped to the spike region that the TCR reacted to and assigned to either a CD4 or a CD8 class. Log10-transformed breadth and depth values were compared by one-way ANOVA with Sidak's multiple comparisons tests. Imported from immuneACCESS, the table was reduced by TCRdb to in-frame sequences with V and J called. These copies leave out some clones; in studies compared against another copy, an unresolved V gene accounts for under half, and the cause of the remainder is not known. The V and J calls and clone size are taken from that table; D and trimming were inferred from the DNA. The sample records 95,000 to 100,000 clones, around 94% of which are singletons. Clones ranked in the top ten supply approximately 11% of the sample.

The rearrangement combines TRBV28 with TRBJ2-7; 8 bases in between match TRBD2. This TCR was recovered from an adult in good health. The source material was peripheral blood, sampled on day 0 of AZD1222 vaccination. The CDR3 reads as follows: CASRARRSGSYEQYF. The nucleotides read TGTGCCAGCAGGGCCCGTAGGAGCGGGAGCTACGAGCAGTACTTC.